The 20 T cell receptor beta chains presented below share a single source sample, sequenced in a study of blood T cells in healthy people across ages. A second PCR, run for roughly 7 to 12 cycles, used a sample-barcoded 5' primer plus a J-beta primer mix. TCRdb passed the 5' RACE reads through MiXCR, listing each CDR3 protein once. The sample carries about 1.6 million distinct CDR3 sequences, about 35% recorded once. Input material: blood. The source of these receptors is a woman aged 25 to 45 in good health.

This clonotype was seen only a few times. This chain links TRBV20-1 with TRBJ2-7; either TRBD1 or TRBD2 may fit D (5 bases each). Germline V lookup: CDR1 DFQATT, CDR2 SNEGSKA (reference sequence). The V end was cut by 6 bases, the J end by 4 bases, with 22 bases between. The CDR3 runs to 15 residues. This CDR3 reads CSAGPLGTISYEQYF. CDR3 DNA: TGCAGTGCCGGACCACTCGGGACCATATCTTACGAGCAGTACTTC.

CDR3 DNA sequence: TGTGCCAGCAGTTTAGTCGCCAAGGTACATGAGCAGTTCTTC. Translated: CASSLVAKVHEQFF. V and J are TRBV28 and TRBJ2-1; D unclear. The CDR3 contains 14 residues. The germline V gene has CDR1 MDHEN and CDR2 SYDVKM. The V end was cut by 2 bases, the J end by 8 bases, with 13 bases between.

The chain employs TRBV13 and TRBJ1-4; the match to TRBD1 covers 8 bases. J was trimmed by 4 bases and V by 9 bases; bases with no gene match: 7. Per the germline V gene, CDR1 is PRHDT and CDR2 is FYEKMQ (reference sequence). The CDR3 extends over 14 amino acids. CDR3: CASQPGQDNEKLFF. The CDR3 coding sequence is TGTGCCAGTCAACCGGGACAGGATAATGAAAAACTGTTTTTT.

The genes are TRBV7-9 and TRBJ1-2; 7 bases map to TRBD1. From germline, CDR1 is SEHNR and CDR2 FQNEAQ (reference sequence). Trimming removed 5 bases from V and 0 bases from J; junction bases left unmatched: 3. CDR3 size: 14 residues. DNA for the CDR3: TGTGCCAGCAGCCGGGACAGATCTAACTATGGCTACACCTTC. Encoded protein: CASSRDRSNYGYTF.

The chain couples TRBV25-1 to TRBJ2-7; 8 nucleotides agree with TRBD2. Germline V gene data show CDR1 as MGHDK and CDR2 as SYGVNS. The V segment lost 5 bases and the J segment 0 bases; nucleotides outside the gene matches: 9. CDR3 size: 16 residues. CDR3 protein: CASSSGGDTYSYEQYF. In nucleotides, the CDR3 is TGTGCCAGCAGTTCGGGAGGGGACACCTACTCCTACGAGCAGTACTTC.

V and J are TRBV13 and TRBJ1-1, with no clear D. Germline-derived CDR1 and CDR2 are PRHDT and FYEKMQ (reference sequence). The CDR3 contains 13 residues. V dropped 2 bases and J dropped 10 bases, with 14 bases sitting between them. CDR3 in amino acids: CASSLTGTLGAFF. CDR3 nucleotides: TGTGCCAGCAGCTTAACTGGTACCCTTGGAGCTTTCTTT.

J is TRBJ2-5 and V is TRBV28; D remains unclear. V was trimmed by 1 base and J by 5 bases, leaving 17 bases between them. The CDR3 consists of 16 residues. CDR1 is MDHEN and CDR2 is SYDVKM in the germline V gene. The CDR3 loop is CASSLSAVPVGETQYF. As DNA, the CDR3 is TGTGCCAGCAGTTTATCCGCAGTTCCCGTCGGGGAGACCCAGTACTTC.

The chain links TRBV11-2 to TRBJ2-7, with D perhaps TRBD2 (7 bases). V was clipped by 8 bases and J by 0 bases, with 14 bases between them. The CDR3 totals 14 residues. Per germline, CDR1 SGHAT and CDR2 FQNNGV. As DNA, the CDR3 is TGTGCCAGCGAACAAGGGGGGGTCTCCTACGAGCAGTACTTC. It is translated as CASEQGGVSYEQYF.

The CDR3 spells CSAGGDSNEKLFF. The CDR3 region has the DNA TGCAGTGCGGGCGGGGACAGTAATGAAAAACTGTTTTTT. The V gene is TRBV20-1, the J gene TRBJ1-4; 7 nucleotides line up with TRBD1. The CDR3 extends over 13 amino acids. CDR1 and CDR2 from the germline V gene are DFQATT and SNEGSKA (reference sequence). V dropped 6 bases and J dropped 4; count of bases not matched to a gene: 5.

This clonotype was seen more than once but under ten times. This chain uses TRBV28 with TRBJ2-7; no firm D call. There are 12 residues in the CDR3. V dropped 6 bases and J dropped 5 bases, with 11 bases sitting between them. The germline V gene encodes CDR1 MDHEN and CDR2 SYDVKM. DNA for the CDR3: TGTGCCAGCAGCCCCTCCCTGGACGAGCAGTACTTC. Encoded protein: CASSPSLDEQYF.

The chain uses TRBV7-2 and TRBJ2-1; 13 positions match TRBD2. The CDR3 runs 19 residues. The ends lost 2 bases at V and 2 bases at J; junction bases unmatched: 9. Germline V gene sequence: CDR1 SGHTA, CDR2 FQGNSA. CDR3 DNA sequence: TGTGCCAGCAGCTTAACTAGCGGGGGGGCGTTTATTACCTACAATGAGCAGTTCTTC. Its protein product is CASSLTSGGAFITYNEQFF.

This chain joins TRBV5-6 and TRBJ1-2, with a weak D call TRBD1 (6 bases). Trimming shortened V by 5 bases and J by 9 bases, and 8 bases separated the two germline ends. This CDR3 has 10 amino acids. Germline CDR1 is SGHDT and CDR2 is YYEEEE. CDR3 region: CASRRGCYTF. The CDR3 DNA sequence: TGTGCCAGCAGAAGGGGGTGCTACACCTTC.

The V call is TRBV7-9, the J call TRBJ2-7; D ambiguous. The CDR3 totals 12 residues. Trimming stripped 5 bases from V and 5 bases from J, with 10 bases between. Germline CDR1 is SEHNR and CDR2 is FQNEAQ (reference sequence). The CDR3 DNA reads TGTGCCAGCAGCGGAGCCTTGGACGAGCAGTACTTC. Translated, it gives CASSGALDEQYF.

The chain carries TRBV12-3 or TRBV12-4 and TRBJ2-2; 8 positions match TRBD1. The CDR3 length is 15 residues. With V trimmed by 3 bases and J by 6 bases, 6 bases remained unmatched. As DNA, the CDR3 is TGTGCCAGCAGTTTTAGGACAGGGATAGCCGGGGAGCTGTTTTTT. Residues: CASSFRTGIAGELFF.

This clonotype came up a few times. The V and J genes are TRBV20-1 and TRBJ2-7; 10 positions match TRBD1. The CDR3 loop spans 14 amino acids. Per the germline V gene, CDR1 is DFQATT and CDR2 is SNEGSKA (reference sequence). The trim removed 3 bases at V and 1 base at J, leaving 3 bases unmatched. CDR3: CSARRGQGSYEQYF. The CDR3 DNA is TGCAGTGCTAGGCGGGGACAGGGGTCCTACGAGCAGTACTTC.

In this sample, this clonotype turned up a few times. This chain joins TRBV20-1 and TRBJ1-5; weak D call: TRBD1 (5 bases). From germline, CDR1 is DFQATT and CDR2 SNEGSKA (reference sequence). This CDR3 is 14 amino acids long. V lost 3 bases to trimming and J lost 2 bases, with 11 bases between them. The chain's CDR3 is CSARAGVGNQPQHF. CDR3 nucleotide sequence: TGCAGTGCTAGGGCGGGGGTCGGCAATCAGCCCCAGCATTTT.

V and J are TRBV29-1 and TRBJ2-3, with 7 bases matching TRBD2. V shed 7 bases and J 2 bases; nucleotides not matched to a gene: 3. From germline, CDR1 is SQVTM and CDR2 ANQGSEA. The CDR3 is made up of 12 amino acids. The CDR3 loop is CSGLAVTDTQYF. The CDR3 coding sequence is TGCAGCGGGCTAGCGGTCACAGATACGCAGTATTTT.

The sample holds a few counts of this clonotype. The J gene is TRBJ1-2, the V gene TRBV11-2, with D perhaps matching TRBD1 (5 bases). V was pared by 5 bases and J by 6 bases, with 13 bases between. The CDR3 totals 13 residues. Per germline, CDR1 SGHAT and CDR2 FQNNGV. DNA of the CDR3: TGTGCCAGCAGCCCCGGGACCCCCCATGGCTACACCTTC. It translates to CASSPGTPHGYTF.

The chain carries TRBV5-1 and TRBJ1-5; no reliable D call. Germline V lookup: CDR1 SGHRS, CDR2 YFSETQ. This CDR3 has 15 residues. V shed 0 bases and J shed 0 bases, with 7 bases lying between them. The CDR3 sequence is CASSLDWGSNQPQHF. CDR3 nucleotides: TGCGCCAGCAGCTTGGATTGGGGTAGCAATCAGCCCCAGCATTTT.

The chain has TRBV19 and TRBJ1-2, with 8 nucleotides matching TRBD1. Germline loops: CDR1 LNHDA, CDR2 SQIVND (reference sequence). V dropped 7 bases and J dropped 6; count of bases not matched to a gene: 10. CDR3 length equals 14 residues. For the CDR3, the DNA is TGTGCCAGTATTTCCGGACAGGGTCGGGATGGCTACACCTTC. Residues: CASISGQGRDGYTF.